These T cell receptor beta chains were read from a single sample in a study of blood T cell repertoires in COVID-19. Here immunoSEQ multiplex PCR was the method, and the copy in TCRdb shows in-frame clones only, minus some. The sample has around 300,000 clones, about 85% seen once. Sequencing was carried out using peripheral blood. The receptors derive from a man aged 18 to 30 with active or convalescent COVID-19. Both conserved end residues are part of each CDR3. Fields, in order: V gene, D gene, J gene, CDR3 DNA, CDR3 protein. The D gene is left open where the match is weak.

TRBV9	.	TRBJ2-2	TGTGCCAGCAGCGTAGGATTATTTCAGGGGTTTGACACCGGGGAGCTGTTTTTT	CASSVGLFQGFDTGELFF
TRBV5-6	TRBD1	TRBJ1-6	TGTGCCAGCAGCTTAAAAGGGGACAGTTATCCAGTTTCACCCCTCCACTTT	CASSLKGDSYPVSPLHF
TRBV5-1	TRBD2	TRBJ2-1	TGCGCCAGCAGCTTGGCGGGACTAGGTTCCAATGAGCAGTTCTTC	CASSLAGLGSNEQFF
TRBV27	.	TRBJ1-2	TGTGCCAGCAGCCCCCGAGGTTATGGCTACACCTTC	CASSPRGYGYTF
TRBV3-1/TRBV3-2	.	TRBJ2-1	TGTGCCAGCAGCCAAGGGCCTACCCAGGGACTCGAGCTCTTTGAGCAGTTCTTC	CASSQGPTQGLELFEQFF
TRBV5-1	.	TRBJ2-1	TGCGCCAGCAGCTTCCCGACAGGTTCTGTCGAGCAGTTCTTC	CASSFPTGSVEQFF
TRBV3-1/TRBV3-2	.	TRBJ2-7	TGTGCCAGCAGCCAATCTCCTTGGCTGTCCTTTAACCCCTACGAGCAGTACTTC	CASSQSPWLSFNPYEQYF
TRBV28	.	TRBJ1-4	TGTGCCAGCAGGGGTACCGGGAAGACCGCTGAAAAACTGTTTTTT	CASRGTGKTAEKLFF
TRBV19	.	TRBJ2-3	TGTGCCAGTAGTATATCCAGGGTCACAGATACGCAGTATTTT	CASSISRVTDTQYF
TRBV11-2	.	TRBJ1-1	TGTGCCAGCAGCTACCGGGACACGGGGTGGACTGAAGCTTTCTTT	CASSYRDTGWTEAFF
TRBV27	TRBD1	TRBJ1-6	TGTGCCAGCAAACTCTCTCCGGGACAGAAAAACTATAATTCACCCCTCCACTTT	CASKLSPGQKNYNSPLHF